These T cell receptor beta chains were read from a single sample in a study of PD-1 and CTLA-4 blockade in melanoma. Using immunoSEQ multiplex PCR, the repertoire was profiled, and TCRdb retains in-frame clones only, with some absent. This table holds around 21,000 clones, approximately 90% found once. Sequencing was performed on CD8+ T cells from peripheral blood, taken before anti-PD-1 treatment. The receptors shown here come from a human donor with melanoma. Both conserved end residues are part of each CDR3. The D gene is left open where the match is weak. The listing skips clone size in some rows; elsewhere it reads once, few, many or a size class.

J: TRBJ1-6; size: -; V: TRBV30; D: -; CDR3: CAWSADSGGHSPLHF; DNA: TGTGCCTGGAGTGCCGACTCCGGCGGACATTCACCCCTCCACTTT
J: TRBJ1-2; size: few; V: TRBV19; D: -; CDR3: CASSIPGANYGYTF; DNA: TGTGCCAGTAGTATACCGGGAGCTAACTATGGCTACACCTTC
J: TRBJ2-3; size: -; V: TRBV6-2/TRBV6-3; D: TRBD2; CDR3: CASSYGTSMGPDTQYF; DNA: TGTGCCAGCAGTTACGGGACTAGCATGGGGCCAGATACGCAGTATTTT
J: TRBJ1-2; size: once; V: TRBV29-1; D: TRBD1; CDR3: CSVQLHADRGRGYTF; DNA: TGCAGCGTTCAACTCCACGCAGACAGGGGGCGAGGCTACACCTTC
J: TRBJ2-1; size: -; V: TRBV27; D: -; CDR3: CASSSSGGSYNEQFF; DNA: TGTGCCAGCAGCTCCTCAGGTGGATCCTACAATGAGCAGTTCTTC
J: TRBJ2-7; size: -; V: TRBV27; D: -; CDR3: CASGDGYEQYF; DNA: TGTGCCAGCGGGGACGGTTACGAGCAGTACTTC
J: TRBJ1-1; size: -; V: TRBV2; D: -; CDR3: CASSAVNTEAFF; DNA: TGTGCCAGCAGTGCAGTGAACACTGAAGCTTTCTTT
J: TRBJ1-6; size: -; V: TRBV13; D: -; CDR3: CASSLWAASSYNSPLHF; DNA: TGTGCCAGCAGCTTGTGGGCGGCTAGCTCCTATAATTCACCCCTCCACTTT
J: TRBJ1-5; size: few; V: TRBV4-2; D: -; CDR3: CASSQEDNYSNQPQHF; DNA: TGTGCCAGCAGCCAAGAGGACAACTATAGCAATCAGCCCCAGCATTTT
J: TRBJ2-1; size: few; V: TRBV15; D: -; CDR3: CAVGAYNEQFF; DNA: TGTGCCGTAGGCGCTTACAATGAGCAGTTCTTC
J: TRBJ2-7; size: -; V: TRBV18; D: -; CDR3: CASSPYSNPYEQYF; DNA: TGTGCCAGCTCACCCTACAGTAATCCCTACGAGCAGTACTTC
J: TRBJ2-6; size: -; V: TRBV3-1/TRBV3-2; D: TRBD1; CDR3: CASRGGTGSGANVLTF; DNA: TGTGCCAGCAGAGGAGGGACAGGCTCTGGGGCCAACGTCCTGACTTTC
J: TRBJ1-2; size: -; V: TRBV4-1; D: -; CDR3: CASSQDEGYGYTF; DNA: TGCGCCAGCAGCCAAGATGAAGGGTATGGCTACACCTTC
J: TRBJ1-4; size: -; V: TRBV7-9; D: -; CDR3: CASSSPVGQGREKLFF; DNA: TGTGCCAGCAGCTCCCCGGTGGGGCAGGGACGTGAAAAACTGTTTTTT
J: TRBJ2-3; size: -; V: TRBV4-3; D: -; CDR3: CASSQDRTDDTQYF; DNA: TGCGCCAGCAGCCAAGATAGAACTGATGATACGCAGTATTTT
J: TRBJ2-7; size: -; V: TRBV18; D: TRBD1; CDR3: CASSSTGTEQYF; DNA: TGTGCCAGCTCATCGACAGGGACCGAGCAGTACTTC
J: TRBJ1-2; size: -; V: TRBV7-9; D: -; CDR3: CASSGGGYTF; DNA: TGTGCCAGCAGCGGGGGTGGCTACACCTTC
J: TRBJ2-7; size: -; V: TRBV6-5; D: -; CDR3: CASSQLGEQYF; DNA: TGTGCCAGCAGCCAACTTGGGGAGCAGTACTTC
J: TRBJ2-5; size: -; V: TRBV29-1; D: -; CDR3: CSLVGTAGETQYF; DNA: TGCAGCCTGGTGGGGACCGCCGGAGAGACCCAGTACTTC
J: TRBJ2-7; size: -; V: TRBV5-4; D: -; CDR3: CASSLSGTYEQYF; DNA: TGTGCCAGCAGCTTGTCGGGGACCTACGAGCAGTACTTC
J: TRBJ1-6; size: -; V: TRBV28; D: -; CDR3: CASSLLSSYNSPLHF; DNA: TGTGCCAGCAGTTTGTTAAGCTCCTATAATTCACCCCTCCACTTT
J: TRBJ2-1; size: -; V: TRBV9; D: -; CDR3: CASSPWTANEQFF; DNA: TGTGCCAGCAGCCCTTGGACAGCCAATGAGCAGTTCTTC
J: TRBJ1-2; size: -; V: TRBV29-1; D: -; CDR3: CSVEDGVGNYGYTF; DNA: TGCAGCGTTGAAGATGGGGTGGGTAACTATGGCTACACCTTC
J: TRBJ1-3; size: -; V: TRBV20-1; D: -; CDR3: CSARAGVTSGNTIYF; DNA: TGCAGTGCTCGTGCAGGGGTTACTTCTGGAAACACCATATATTTT
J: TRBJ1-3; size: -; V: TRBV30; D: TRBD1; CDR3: CACPRGSSGNTIYF; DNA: TGTGCCTGCCCCAGGGGGAGCTCTGGAAACACCATATATTTT
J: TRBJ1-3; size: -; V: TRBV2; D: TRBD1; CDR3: CASSPGQGAGNTIYF; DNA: TGTGCCAGCAGCCCTGGACAGGGGGCTGGAAACACCATATATTTT
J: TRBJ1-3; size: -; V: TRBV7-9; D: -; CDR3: CAVSGEGNTIYF; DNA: TGTGCGGTTTCGGGTGAAGGAAACACCATATATTTT
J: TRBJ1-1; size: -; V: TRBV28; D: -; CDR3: CASSFELLNTEAFF; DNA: TGTGCCAGCAGTTTTGAACTTTTGAACACTGAAGCTTTCTTT
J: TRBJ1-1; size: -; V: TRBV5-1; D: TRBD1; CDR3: CASSSQGAKRAFF; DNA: TGCGCCAGCAGCTCCCAGGGGGCCAAGAGAGCTTTCTTT
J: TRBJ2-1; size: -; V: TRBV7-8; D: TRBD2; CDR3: CASSPSGGAYNEQFF; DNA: TGTGCCAGCAGCCCGAGCGGGGGGGCCTACAATGAGCAGTTCTTC
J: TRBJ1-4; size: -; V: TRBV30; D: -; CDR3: CAWSSPEGEKLFF; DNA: TGTGCCTGGAGTTCCCCGGAAGGTGAAAAACTGTTTTTT
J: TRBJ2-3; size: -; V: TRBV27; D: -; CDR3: CASSPWDSSTDTQYF; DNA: TGTGCCAGCAGTCCCTGGGACTCCAGCACAGATACGCAGTATTTT
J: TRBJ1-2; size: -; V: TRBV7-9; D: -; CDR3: CASSLEGTGYDGYTF; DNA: TGTGCCAGCAGCTTAGAGGGGACGGGCTACGATGGCTACACCTTC
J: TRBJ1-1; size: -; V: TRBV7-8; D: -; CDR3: CASSLDPGDTEAFF; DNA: TGTGCCAGCAGCTTAGATCCGGGGGACACTGAAGCTTTCTTT
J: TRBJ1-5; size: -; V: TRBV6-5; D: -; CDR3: CASSYEGTNNQPQHF; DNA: TGTGCCAGCAGTTACGAGGGTACTAACAATCAGCCCCAGCATTTT
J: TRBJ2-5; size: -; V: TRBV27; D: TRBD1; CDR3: CASARGHRGTQYF; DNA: TGTGCCAGCGCCAGGGGGCATCGTGGGACCCAGTACTTC
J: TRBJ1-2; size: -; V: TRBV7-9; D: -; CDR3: CASSPSRNVRYGYTF; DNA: TGTGCCAGCAGCCCCTCGAGGAACGTTAGGTATGGCTACACCTTC
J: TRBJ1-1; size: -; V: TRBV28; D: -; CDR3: CASSLLLGAPEAFF; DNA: TGTGCCAGCAGTTTACTCTTGGGGGCCCCTGAAGCTTTCTTT
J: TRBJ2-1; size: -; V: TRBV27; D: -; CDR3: CASSHSSYNEQFF; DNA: TGTGCCAGCAGCCACAGCTCCTACAATGAGCAGTTCTTC
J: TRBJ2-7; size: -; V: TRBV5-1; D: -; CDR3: CASSPEVGSSYEQYF; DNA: TGCGCCAGCAGCCCAGAGGTGGGGAGCTCCTACGAGCAGTACTTC
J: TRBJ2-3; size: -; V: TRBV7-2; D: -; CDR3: CASSFQGSSTDTQYF; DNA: TGTGCCAGCAGCTTTCAGGGATCTAGCACAGATACGCAGTATTTT
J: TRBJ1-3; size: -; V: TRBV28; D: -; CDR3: CASSPGTPSGNTIYF; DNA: TGTGCCAGCAGTCCAGGGACCCCCTCTGGAAACACCATATATTTT
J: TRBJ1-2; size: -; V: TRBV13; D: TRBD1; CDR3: CASSSGQVNYGYTF; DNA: TGTGCCAGCAGCTCTGGACAGGTTAACTATGGCTACACCTTC
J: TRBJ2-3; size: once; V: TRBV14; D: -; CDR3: CASSPLLADTQYF; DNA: TGTGCCAGCAGCCCTCTCCTCGCAGATACGCAGTATTTT
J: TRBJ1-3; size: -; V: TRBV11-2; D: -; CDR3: CASSLRPSGNTIYF; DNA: TGTGCCAGCAGCTTGAGGCCAAGTGGAAACACCATATATTTT
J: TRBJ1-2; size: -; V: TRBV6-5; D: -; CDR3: CASSHAHGSLYGYTF; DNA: TGTGCCAGCAGTCACGCGCACGGGTCTCTATATGGCTACACCTTC